This T cell receptor (beta chain) was identified during a study of beta chain features in type 1 diabetes. Turning to the study itself: All samples yielded 107,917,701 examined sorted cells. Overall study results and limits: Within each of all four CD4+ subsets, Type 1 diabetes patients had TCRB CDR3s that were moderately but significantly shorter.

Germline CDR1 reads MGHDK; CDR2 reads SYGVNS. Trimming took 3 bases from V and 8 from J; bases not matched to a gene: 5. The CDR3 has 13 residues. This clone has just a few counts. Its antigen is as yet unknown. The whole isolated RNA underwent reverse transcription, so sequencing captured expressed TCRB transcripts. Generated by immunoSEQ multiplex PCR, the TCRdb table keeps only in-frame clones and is missing some. The sample records about 340,000 clones, roughly 13% being singletons. Source material: naive CD4+ T cells from blood. V is TRBV25-1 and J is TRBJ1-2; 8 nucleotides align to TRBD1. The TCR sequence derives from a woman under 30 with type 1 diabetes. The CDR3 sequence: CASSEQTGVGYTF. In DNA form, the CDR3 reads TGTGCCAGCAGTGAGCAGACAGGGGTCGGCTACACCTTC.